The entry that follows covers one T cell receptor beta chain sequence. The data were taken from a study of shared clonotypes between healthy human individuals. Method: immunoSEQ multiplex PCR; TCRdb's copy keeps in-frame clones and lacks some. The sample has a few million clones, 90% to 95% seen once. Looked up from germline, CDR1 is ENHRY and CDR2 is SYGVKD. This CDR3 has 13 residues. The V end lost 4 bases, the J end lost 2 bases, and 9 bases lay between the germline ends. Sequencing was carried out using naive CD4+ T cells sorted from blood. Subset: CD45RA+ positively selected. The TCR sequence derives from a man younger than 35 in good health. This chain connects TRBV10-3 to TRBJ2-7; D is undetermined. CDR3 DNA: TGTGCCATCAGTGTGGAGCAGACCTACGAGCAGTACTTC. It yields the protein CAISVEQTYEQYF.